Listed here are 8 T cell receptor beta chains from one sample, sequenced in a study of tumor-infiltrating lymphocytes in primary liver carcinoma. Out of unsorted whole blood came the blood RNA, and germline DNA was extracted as well. Production of TCR beta cDNA used 400 to 650 ng total RNA together with a constant-region primer. Generation of the TCR beta libraries relied on three nested multiplex PCR rounds using slightly modified ARM-PCR. The first two PCR rounds used TRBV1-TRBV30 primers with a Cbeta primer, 9 to 11 cycles each. TCRdb independently ran MiXCR on the multiplex PCR reads; one entry per CDR3 protein. The table shows fewer than 400,000 distinct CDR3 sequences, with roughly three fifths occurring only once. The sequenced material came from peripheral blood. These receptors all stem from a woman in her twenties or thirties with primary liver carcinoma and hepatitis B virus infection.

This clonotype was detected ten times or more. CDR3 sequence (DNA): TGTGCCAGCAGCCAAGAATTAGCGGGAGGATCAGGGTACAATGAGCAGTTCTTC. This translates into CASSQELAGGSGYNEQFF. The chain joins TRBV4-2 to TRBJ2-1, with 10 bases fitting TRBD2. The CDR3 runs 18 residues. V lost 0 bases and J lost 4; bases outside the gene matches: 9. Germline CDR1 reads LGHNA; CDR2 reads YNFKEQ.

As to this clonotype: The junction does not match germline at one end; this may be a read error. The J gene is TRBJ1-2, the V gene TRBV12-3 or TRBV12-4; 10 nucleotides align to TRBD1. The CDR3 has 16 amino acids. For the CDR3, the DNA is TGTACCAGCAGTTCCCTTAGGGGACAGGGGTCCGGGGGCTACACCTTC. Its translation: CTSSSLRGQGSGGYTF.

The chain combines TRBV23-1 with TRBJ1-6; 7 positions agree with TRBD1. TRBV23-1 is identified as an open reading frame with a role that is uncertain. This CDR3 has 16 residues. Unmatched junction bases numbered 9, after V lost 2 bases and J lost 8 bases. The chain's CDR3 is CASSQRWAGGHSPLHF. The CDR3 DNA reads TGCGCCAGCAGTCAACGGTGGGCAGGGGGACATTCACCCCTCCACTTT.

The rearrangement links TRBV28 to TRBJ2-1, with 7 bases fitting TRBD2. Germline values: CDR1 MDHEN, CDR2 SYDVKM. This CDR3 is 14 amino acids long. The trim removed 2 bases at V and 8 bases at J, leaving 6 bases unmatched. For the CDR3, the DNA is TGTGCCAGCAGTTTAGCGGGAGCCGCCCATGAGCAGTTCTTC. Amino acid sequence: CASSLAGAAHEQFF.

In regard to this clonotype: One junction end does not reproduce the germline sequence, and a read error may be involved. V gene TRBV6-5 combines with J gene TRBJ2-1; D is ambiguous. The CDR3 covers 14 residues. Germline CDR1 is MNHEY and CDR2 is SVGAGI. The CDR3 sequence: CASSNPPKYNKQFF. The DNA of the CDR3 is TGTGCCAGCAGCAACCCACCCAAGTACAATAAGCAGTTCTTC.

Note on this clonotype: Possible read error: a much larger clone is one base away. Because the CDR3 is missing its conserved closing phenylalanine or tryptophan, this is likely a read error. The chain recombines TRBV29-1 with TRBJ2-7, with D unclear. Trimming cost V 7 bases and J 1 base, with 14 bases left between them. CDR1 SQVTM and CDR2 ANQGSEA come from the germline V gene. CDR3 length: 13 residues. Written as DNA, the CDR3 is TGCAGCGCTCTCCTGGGGTTGTCCTACGAGCAGTACCTC. Amino acid sequence: CSALLGLSYEQYL.

Of note for this clonotype: The germline gene is not matched at one end of the junction; a read error may be the cause. The CDR3 coding sequence is TGTACCAGCAGCTTATCCGGGTCCTACGGGCAGTACTTC. It specifies CTSSLSGSYGQYF. The V and J genes are TRBV11-2 and TRBJ2-7; D remains unclear. The CDR3 is 13 amino acids. Germline V lookup: CDR1 SGHAT, CDR2 FQNNGV.

In the case of this clonotype: A single base separates this from a much larger clone, so it may be a read error. This chain uses TRBV6-1 with TRBJ1-2; D is perhaps TRBD1 (5 bases). Germline V gene lookup returns CDR1 MNHNS and CDR2 SASEGT. The CDR3 runs 15 residues. Here the CDR3 reads CASSPGDSNVYVYTF. The CDR3 DNA reads as TGTGCCAGCTCCCCCGGGGACTCGAACGTCTATGTCTACACCTTC.